Listed here are 11 T cell receptor beta chains from one sample, sequenced in a study of early T cells in non-severe SARS-CoV-2 infection. TCRdb re-called the 5' RACE reads with MiXCR, one entry per CDR3 protein. The sample has 85,000 to 95,000 distinct CDR3 sequences; around 16% are singletons. Sequenced here: whole blood, sampled at baseline. These receptors all come from an adult who was a healthcare worker with PCR-confirmed SARS-CoV-2 infection or an uninfected control (not recorded which).

The gene calls are TRBV3-1 and TRBJ2-2; the match to TRBD1 covers 8 bases. V lost 5 bases to trimming and J lost 4 bases; unmatched junction nucleotides: 6. Germline-derived CDR1 and CDR2 are LGHDT and YNNKEL (reference sequence). The CDR3 is 15 amino acids. As DNA, the CDR3 is TGTGCCAGCAGCGCCAGGGGGCCGGGCACCGGGGAGCTGTTTTTT. Translation gives CASSARGPGTGELFF.

The chain employs TRBV18 and TRBJ1-1, with D unclear. CDR1 and CDR2 (germline): KGHSH, LQKENI. This CDR3 spans 14 amino acids. V gave up 2 bases and J gave up 0 bases, with 7 bases separating them. Here the CDR3 DNA reads TGTGCCAGCTCACCAGAGGGTTTGAACACTGAAGCTTTCTTT. Translated, it gives CASSPEGLNTEAFF. The full variable domain, with the rest looked up from reference TRBV18 and TRBJ1-1, is NAGVMQNPRHLVRRRGQEARLRCSPMKGHSHVYWYRQLPEEGLKFMVYLQKENIIDESGMPKERFSAEFPKEGPSILRIQQVVRGDSAAYFCASSPEGLNTEAFFGQGTRLTVV.

This rearrangement joins TRBV25-1 to TRBJ2-7, with TRBD2 matching 7 bases. The trim removed 5 bases at V and 5 bases at J, leaving 6 bases unmatched. The CDR3 sequence is 13 residues long. The germline CDR1 and CDR2 sequences are MGHDK and SYGVNS. This chain's CDR3 is CASSLGGTNEQYF. CDR3 DNA: TGTGCCAGCAGTCTCGGGGGGACGAACGAGCAGTACTTC.

The chain employs TRBV21-1 and TRBJ2-7. TRBV21-1 is reported as a pseudogene. The CDR3 runs 13 residues. The CDR3 region is CASSRNSPYEQYF. For the CDR3, the DNA is TGTGCCAGCAGCCGGAACAGCCCCTACGAGCAGTACTTC.

V usage is TRBV29-1 and J usage is TRBJ2-1, with 9 nucleotides matching TRBD2. The junction had 9 bases not matched to a gene; V was cut back by 7 bases and J by 8 bases. The CDR3 covers 13 residues. Germline values: CDR1 SQVTM, CDR2 ANQGSEA. The CDR3 nucleotides read TGCAGCGCCGAGGAGCGGGAGGCATATGAGCAGTTCTTC. This codes for CSAEEREAYEQFF.

The chain has TRBV20-1 and TRBJ2-7; 7 bases match TRBD1. CDR3 length: 12 residues. The germline V gene encodes CDR1 DFQATT and CDR2 SNEGSKA (reference sequence). V shed 6 bases and J 3 bases; nucleotides not matched to a gene: 5. The CDR3 nucleotides read TGCAGTGCAAAGGGGGACAGCTACGAGCAGTACTTC. This translates into CSAKGDSYEQYF.

The CDR3 spells CSARGGVDTEAFF. In DNA, the CDR3 is TGCAGTGCTAGAGGGGGGGTGGACACTGAAGCTTTCTTT. The chain links TRBV20-1 to TRBJ1-1, with D perhaps TRBD1 (5 bases). The V end was cut by 1 base, the J end by 3 bases, with 9 bases between. This CDR3 comprises 13 residues. The germline CDR1 and CDR2 sequences are DFQATT and SNEGSKA (reference sequence).

This clonotype was counted between two and nine times. V and J are TRBV2 and TRBJ2-7, with 9 bases identical to TRBD2. Trimming took 5 bases from V and 2 from J; bases not matched to a gene: 4. The germline V gene encodes CDR1 SNHLY and CDR2 FYNNEI. There are 14 residues in the CDR3. The CDR3 DNA is TGTGCCAGCAGTCAAGGACTAGCGACCTACGAGCAGTACTTC. Translating it yields CASSQGLATYEQYF.

This clonotype was detected only a few times. The J gene is TRBJ1-2, the V gene TRBV4-3; 11 nucleotides match TRBD1. V lost 4 bases to trimming and J lost 4 bases; unmatched junction nucleotides: 2. This CDR3 contains 14 residues. Germline loops: CDR1 LGHNA, CDR2 YSLEER. CDR3: CASSRTGGGYGYTF. The CDR3 nucleotides read TGCGCCAGCAGCCGGACAGGGGGCGGCTATGGCTACACCTTC.

This clonotype was recorded at least ten times. This sequence joins TRBV7-2 and TRBJ2-5, with D hard to call. This CDR3 has 12 amino acids. V shed 2 bases and J shed 4 bases, with 5 bases lying between them. The germline V gene has CDR1 SGHTA and CDR2 FQGNSA. The CDR3, as DNA: TGTGCCAGCAGCTTATTCGGAGAGACCCAGTACTTC. Protein: CASSLFGETQYF.

The chain carries TRBV29-1 and TRBJ2-5; D is perhaps TRBD2 (6 bases). The CDR3 totals 12 residues. The V end was cut by 7 bases, the J end by 4 bases, with 13 bases between. Germline V CDR1 and CDR2: SQVTM, ANQGSEA. CDR3 loop: CSGLTSGETQYF. CDR3 coding DNA: TGCAGCGGCTTGACTAGTGGAGAGACCCAGTACTTC.